This passage covers 18 T cell receptor beta chains from one sample sequenced in a study of blood T cell repertoires in COVID-19. Libraries were prepared by immunoSEQ multiplex PCR; TCRdb keeps only in-frame clonotypes and omits some of them. The sample lists approximately 270,000 clones, about 85% occurring once. Sequences were obtained from peripheral blood. These receptors were taken from a human donor with COVID-19, enrolled during active disease. The donor label of this sample is uncertain.

This clone came up once. The chain carries TRBV30 and TRBJ2-1; D possibly corresponds to TRBD2 (6 bases). Germline CDR1 is GTSNPN and CDR2 is SVGIG (reference sequence). The CDR3 contains 14 residues. V lost 3 bases to trimming and J lost 7 bases, with 16 bases between them. Written as DNA, the CDR3 is TGTGCCTGGAGGCGAGTAGCGGCGAGGAATGAGCAGTTCTTC. Amino acid sequence: CAWRRVAARNEQFF.

This chain joins TRBV6-5 and TRBJ2-5; 12 positions match TRBD1. The CDR3 is 15 amino acids. CDR1 and CDR2 from the germline V gene are MNHEY and SVGAGI. Trimming at V came to 6 bases and at J to 5 bases, leaving 7 bases not matched to a gene. The CDR3 DNA is TGTGCCAGCAGCGGGACAGGGGGCTCAGGGGAGACCCAGTACTTC. Encoded protein: CASSGTGGSGETQYF.

V usage is TRBV5-4 and J usage is TRBJ2-3, with 9 bases identical to TRBD1. Per germline, CDR1 SGHNT and CDR2 YYREEE (reference sequence). The CDR3 length is 14 residues. The J segment lost 5 bases and the V segment lost 1 base, leaving 2 bases of the junction unmatched. CDR3 residues: CASSLTGGEDTQYF. CDR3 in DNA: TGTGCCAGCAGCTTGACAGGGGGCGAAGATACGCAGTATTTT.

The chain couples TRBV28 to TRBJ1-1; 9 bases match TRBD1. The CDR3 runs 18 residues. V shed 7 bases, J shed 1 base, and the junction held 16 bases outside the gene matches. CDR1 is MDHEN, CDR2 SYDVKM, per germline. The DNA for the CDR3 is TGTGCCAGCACTCCGGGACAGGGCCTTTGGAAGCGGAACACTGAAGCTTTCTTT. It encodes CASTPGQGLWKRNTEAFF.

The chain joins TRBV4-3 to TRBJ1-1; a weak D match, TRBD1 (6 bases). CDR3 length equals 14 residues. CDR1 and CDR2 from the germline V gene are LGHNA and YSLEER. Trimming took 4 bases from V and 3 from J, leaving 12 bases between them. For the CDR3, the DNA is TGCGCCAGCAGCCTATCAGGGGATTACACTGAAGCTTTCTTT. Amino acids: CASSLSGDYTEAFF.

The chain uses TRBV6-6 and TRBJ2-5; 7 positions match TRBD1. There are 15 residues in the CDR3. Germline V CDR1 and CDR2: MNHNY, SVGAGI (reference sequence). With V trimmed by 2 bases and J by 2 bases, 5 bases remained unmatched. The CDR3 here is CASSYLDRLQETQYF. The CDR3 DNA sequence: TGTGCCAGCAGTTACCTGGACAGGCTACAAGAGACCCAGTACTTC.

The chain uses TRBV5-5 and TRBJ1-3; TRBD1 is a possible D gene (6 bases). The CDR3 length is 14 residues. V lost 4 bases to trimming and J lost 3 bases, with 11 bases between them. CDR1 SGHKS and CDR2 YYEKEE come from the germline V gene (reference sequence). The CDR3 coding sequence is TGTGCCAGCAGCATGGCAGGGGATGGAAACACCATATATTTT. Translated: CASSMAGDGNTIYF.

This clone was counted a single time. This chain uses TRBV12-3 or TRBV12-4 with TRBJ1-5, with D unresolved. V lost 8 bases and J 0 bases, leaving 8 bases between the germline ends. The CDR3 has 13 residues. The CDR3 is CASQTYSNQPQHF. Written as DNA, the CDR3 is TGTGCCAGCCAAACATATAGCAATCAGCCCCAGCATTTT.

The chain is built from TRBV19 and TRBJ2-1, with D perhaps TRBD1 (5 bases). Trimming stripped 0 bases from V and 8 bases from J, with 17 bases between. CDR3 length: 16 amino acids. From germline, CDR1 is LNHDA and CDR2 SQIVND (reference sequence). CDR3 bases: TGTGCCAGTAGTATAGAGGCCAGGGCGGTCTCCGATGAGCAGTTCTTC. Translation gives CASSIEARAVSDEQFF.

This clone was observed a few times. This chain connects TRBV7-2 to TRBJ1-5; tentatively, D is TRBD1 (5 bases). Germline CDR1 is SGHTA and CDR2 is FQGNSA. The CDR3 totals 18 residues. V lost 1 base and J 2 bases, leaving 18 bases between the germline ends. The CDR3 DNA reads as TGTGCCAGCAGCTTAGGTTCGTTCCAAAAAGGGGGCAATCAGCCCCAGCATTTT. Its translation: CASSLGSFQKGGNQPQHF.

The V gene is TRBV10-1, the J gene TRBJ1-2; a possible D gene is TRBD1 (5 bases). Germline assignment: CDR1 WNHNN and CDR2 SYGVQD (reference sequence). V was shortened by 3 bases and J by 5 bases, with 10 bases between the two germline ends. The CDR3 extends over 13 amino acids. The CDR3 is CASSDRVGYGYTF. The CDR3 nucleotides read TGCGCCAGCAGTGACAGGGTAGGATATGGCTACACCTTC.

This chain uses TRBV5-1 with TRBJ1-3; D uncertain. This CDR3 comprises 14 residues. V was cut by 0 bases and J by 4 bases, with 8 bases left in between. Germline V gene lookup returns CDR1 SGHRS and CDR2 YFSETQ. The CDR3 DNA is TGCGCCAGCAGCTTGGACCCGGGGGGAAACACCATATATTTT. Residues: CASSLDPGGNTIYF. Full variable domain (rest looked up from reference TRBV5-1 and TRBJ1-3): KAGVTQTPRYLIKTRGQQVTLSCSPISGHRSVSWYQQTPGQGLQFLFEYFSETQRNKGNFPGRFSGRQFSNSRSEMNVSTLELGDSALYLCASSLDPGGNTIYFGEGSWLTVV.

The chain recombines TRBV5-6 with TRBJ1-2; a possible D gene is TRBD1 (6 bases). The CDR3 runs to 16 residues. V lost 0 bases and J lost 6, with 18 bases in between. The germline CDR1 and CDR2 sequences are SGHDT and YYEEEE. In DNA, the CDR3 is TGTGCCAGCAGCTTGGTTGATGTCAGGGGAGGGGATGGCTACACCTTC. It encodes CASSLVDVRGGDGYTF.

The genes are TRBV2 and TRBJ2-4; D gene uncertain. Trimming pared 3 bases from V and 6 bases from J, leaving 15 bases between. CDR1 SNHLY and CDR2 FYNNEI come from the germline V gene. The CDR3 is 15 residues long. CDR3 amino acids: CASSDSRYYGNIQYF. CDR3 coding DNA: TGTGCCAGCAGTGATTCCCGGTACTACGGAAACATTCAGTACTTC.

CDR3 sequence (DNA): TGTGCCAGCATGAATCAGGGGGCCAACGTCCTGACTTTC. It specifies CASMNQGANVLTF. V and J are TRBV28 and TRBJ2-6; unclear D gene. The CDR3 runs to 13 residues. In germline, CDR1 is MDHEN, CDR2 SYDVKM. Trimming pared 7 bases from V and 4 bases from J, leaving 8 bases between.

This clone is a singleton in its sample. The genes are TRBV5-5 and TRBJ2-7; a possible D gene is TRBD2 (6 bases). Germline V gives CDR1 SGHKS, CDR2 YYEKEE (reference sequence). The CDR3 length is 17 residues. Deletions cut 0 bases from V and 3 bases from J, with 19 bases between. The CDR3 DNA reads as TGTGCCAGCAGCTTGGCCGTGGGGCGGGGCGGACTCTACGAGCAGTACTTC. It yields the protein CASSLAVGRGGLYEQYF.

The V gene is TRBV24-1, the J gene TRBJ2-3; D is unresolved. V shed 0 bases and J shed 2 bases, with 14 bases lying between them. Germline-derived CDR1 and CDR2 are KGHDR and SFDVKD. This CDR3 spans 17 amino acids. CDR3 nucleotides: TGTGCCACCAGTGATTTGCAGACAAGCACCCTCACAGATACGCAGTATTTT. This encodes CATSDLQTSTLTDTQYF.

The chain's CDR3 is CASEAGVGTPLHF. CDR3 in DNA: TGTGCCAGTGAGGCGGGGGTAGGGACACCCCTCCACTTT. The V gene is TRBV14, the J gene TRBJ1-6; possible D gene TRBD1, 5 bases. This CDR3 is 13 amino acids long. The ends were cut back, 9 bases at V and 11 bases at J, with 17 bases in the middle. Germline-derived CDR1 and CDR2 are SGHDN and FVKESK.